This T cell receptor (beta chain) was identified during a study of OX40 agonist ivuxolimab in advanced cancers. Study-level background: Administration of intravenous ivuxolimab to patients occurred every 2 weeks at 0.01 to 10 mg/kg. Melanoma, hepatocellular carcinoma, head and neck or renal cell cancer occurred in dose-escalation patients.

The data were produced by immunoSEQ multiplex PCR, yet TCRdb's version contains in-frame clones alone and is incomplete. The repertoire holds 9,000 to 10,000 clones, with 65% to 75% as singletons. This CDR3 contains 16 residues. CDR1 SGHDN and CDR2 FVKESK come from the germline V gene. The V end was cut by 1 base, the J end by 0 bases, with 10 bases between. This clonotype originated in an adult with an advanced solid tumor such as melanoma, head and neck, liver or kidney cancer. Source: CD4+ or CD8+ T cells sorted from blood, taken in a trial of the OX40 agonist ivuxolimab. The V and J genes are TRBV14 and TRBJ2-4; D might be TRBD1 or TRBD2, each matching 5 bases. The CDR3 coding sequence is TGTGCCAGCAGCCAAGCGAGAGGGGTAGCCAAAAACATTCAGTACTTC. Protein sequence: CASSQARGVAKNIQYF.